This T cell receptor beta chain comes out of a study of human T cells and chemical hapten exposure (dated by TCRdb to 2020 to 2022). Some background on the complete study: For sensitization, 2% DPC in acetone was applied to an approximately 2 cm by approximately 2 cm area of upper inner arm skin. In alopecia patients, the study followed how the peripheral blood TCR repertoire changed in vivo over primary and secondary sensitization to diphenylcyclopropenone (DPC), a hapten. Patch testing on the upper back used Finn chambers containing 0.01% DPC, with scoring done after 6 days according to International Contact Dermatitis Research Group standards. Throughout the approximately 25-week study period, patients were also given weekly therapeutic DPC doses on the scalp. Blood for TCR sequencing was provided by twenty-nine alopecia patients at one to four time points (pre-sensitization, 2, 6 and 24 weeks). Blood was sampled from patients pre-sensitization (week 0) and at 2, 6 and about 24 weeks after DPC sensitization. Most of the patients in the cohort were female, and the cohort covered alopecia areata with under or over 50% scalp involvement, alopecia totalis and alopecia universalis. Libraries were pooled for sequencing, and per-sample TCR yields varied mainly because of small differences in library volumes within the pool. The research as a whole found: Because all patients had alopecia, a presumed autoimmune disease, the immune response of the patients might differ from that of healthy individuals. No change with DPC sensitization was found in the number of TCRs above 1 in 1000 frequency, and no evidence of global repertoire structure alterations was found. Significantly more large CDR3 similarity clusters were formed by expanded TCRs than by pre-sensitization or healthy control sets, consistent with antigen-driven responses. A positive correlation was found between the number of PT1 expanded TCRs and patch test score, with significance reached at thresholds 8, 16 and 32 but not 4. After repeated subsampling, the strength of the expansion versus patch-test correlation and the threshold at which it became significant changed.

A remark on this clonotype: The specificity of this receptor is unknown. Per-nucleotide qualities are absent, and no much larger clonotype sits a single base away.

The time point label corresponds to: patch test 1, 2 weeks after DPC sensitization. The treatment or condition label on this specimen signifies: therapeutic diphenylcyclopropenone sensitization with weekly scalp DPC. Blood at each patch-test visit was drawn before the patch test was applied. To be eligible, patients had to be aged 18 to 70, diagnosed with alopecia and judged suitable for DPC therapy, while pregnant patients were excluded. Total RNA was extracted from unfractionated whole blood collected in Tempus Blood RNA tubes. Including the terminal cysteine and phenylalanine, the CDR3 comprises 14 residues. The read is trimmed to its CDR3 DNA, 42 bases read in frame from base 1. V and J are truncated by 6 bases and 6 bases respectively, leaving an intervening sequence of 16 bases. CDR1 and CDR2 are drawn from the germline V gene: SGHRS, YFSETQ. Libraries were built with RACE. The run used a NextSeq 500. During library preparation, unique molecular identifiers were attached to individual cDNA molecules so that TCRs could be counted quantitatively and reproducibly. From each blood RNA sample, both TCR alpha and TCR beta chains were sequenced. The study's own analysis went as follows. Samples had a median of roughly 100,000 TCRs, with a range from about 23,224 to 690,600. The Decombinator software suite was used to annotate the V, J and CDR3 of the TCR reads. Every sample was subsampled to the same number of TCRs (28,000) for the PS versus PT1 abundance plots. TCRs were defined as expanded if absent before sensitization and observed at least eight times at the 2-week time point. TCRdb reprocessing: public reads trimmed at Q25 with fastp, clones called with MiXCR, in-frame beta chains kept. Every CDR3 protein is listed once, alongside the most common genes and DNA of its rows. TCRdb assigned the V and J calls; the authors' analysis was not used. This sample comprises over 12,000 distinct CDR3 sequences, about a sixth of them detected only once. Of the sample, more than 5.5% is held by the ten largest clones.

The sample here was whole blood, taken in connection with sensitization to the hapten diphenylcyclopropenone (DPC). The chain is encoded by TRBV5-1 joined to TRBJ2-1; the D region possibly corresponds to TRBD1 (6 bases align). The TCR was taken from a woman aged 25 to 39 with alopecia areata. Some clones in this sample may be carry-over from other donors' samples. The sequence in DNA is TGCGCCAGCAACGGGCAGGGGAGAGGCAATGAGCAGTTCTTC. This encodes CASNGQGRGNEQFF.